The rows below give T cell receptor beta chains drawn from one sample of a study of blood T cells in healthy people across ages. Via MiXCR, TCRdb re-called the 5' RACE reads, giving one row per CDR3 protein. The sample yields roughly 730,000 distinct CDR3 sequences, around three fifths seen once. The sample consisted of blood. These TCRs come from a man in his forties in good health. Each CDR3 is given with its conserved first and last residue. A D gene is named only where the DNA matches it firmly. For some rows the clone size is stated as once, few or many, or as a class when expanded; others skip it.

-	TRBD2	TRBV28	16	TRBJ2-5	CASSSRSGGPQETQYF	TGTGCCAGCAGTTCCCGTAGCGGGGGCCCCCAAGAGACCCAGTACTTC
-	-	TRBV7-2	15	TRBJ1-5	CASSLGDLLNQPQHF	TGTGCCAGCAGCTTAGGCGACCTCCTCAATCAGCCCCAGCATTTT
-	TRBD1	TRBV20-1	15	TRBJ1-2	CSAHLGTEANYGYTF	TGCAGTGCTCATCTCGGGACAGAAGCTAACTATGGCTACACCTTC
-	-	TRBV20-1	15	TRBJ2-1	CSAWPGEATCNEQFF	TGCAGTGCCTGGCCAGGGGAGGCGACCTGCAATGAGCAGTTCTTC
-	-	TRBV20-1	13	TRBJ1-2	CSAEEPSPPGYTF	TGCAGTGCTGAGGAACCTTCTCCCCCTGGCTACACCTTC
-	-	TRBV6-2/TRBV6-3	13	TRBJ2-4	CASSYLAIDIQYF	TGTGCCAGCAGTTACTTGGCCATAGACATTCAGTACTTC
few	TRBD2	TRBV5-1	16	TRBJ2-3	CASSLDLAGASDTQYF	TGCGCCAGCAGCTTGGACCTAGCGGGAGCCTCCGATACGCAGTATTTT
-	TRBD1	TRBV7-9	15	TRBJ2-7	CASSLAQGASYEQYF	TGTGCCAGCAGCTTAGCACAGGGGGCTTCCTACGAGCAGTACTTC
once	TRBD2	TRBV15	14	TRBJ2-1	CATSSQGLVDEPFF	TGTGCCACCAGCAGCCAGGGACTAGTCGATGAGCCGTTCTTC
-	TRBD1	TRBV5-1	16	TRBJ2-7	CASRGTGGLSSYEQYF	TGCGCCAGCAGGGGAACAGGGGGCCTTAGCTCTTACGAGCAGTACTTC
-	TRBD2	TRBV9	16	TRBJ2-1	CASSVDGSGRSNEQFF	TGTGCCAGCAGCGTAGACGGGAGCGGGAGATCCAATGAGCAGTTCTTC
-	-	TRBV7-8	15	TRBJ2-7	CASSLMRGLGDEQYF	TGTGCCAGCAGCCTAATGAGGGGTCTTGGCGACGAGCAGTACTTC
-	-	TRBV7-8	17	TRBJ2-5	CASSLPPRQTAGETQYF	TGTGCCAGCAGCTTACCTCCTCGACAGACCGCGGGGGAGACCCAGTACTTC
many	-	TRBV5-1	13	TRBJ2-7	CASSLDYSYEQYF	TGCGCCAGCAGCTTGGACTACTCCTACGAGCAGTACTTC
-	-	TRBV18	15	TRBJ2-1	CASSPQGTPYNEQFF	TGTGCCAGCTCACCCCAGGGGACCCCCTACAATGAGCAGTTCTTC
-	TRBD1	TRBV5-1	17	TRBJ2-1	CASSPGQGWGYYNEQFF	TGCGCCAGCAGCCCGGGACAGGGTTGGGGATATTACAATGAGCAGTTCTTC
-	-	TRBV12-3/TRBV12-4	15	TRBJ2-7	CASSQAGQMSYEQYF	TGTGCCAGCAGTCAAGCAGGGCAAATGTCCTACGAGCAGTACTTC
few	TRBD1	TRBV6-1	15	TRBJ2-1	CASRAGTGEARQQFF	TGTGCCAGCAGGGCTGGGACAGGTGAGGCTCGGCAGCAGTTCTTC
few	-	TRBV5-1	14	TRBJ1-1	CASGRGNMNTEAFF	TGCGCCAGCGGGCGTGGGAACATGAACACTGAAGCTTTCTTT
-	TRBD1	TRBV7-9	16	TRBJ1-6	CASSAPGQATESPLHF	TGTGCCAGCAGCGCACCGGGACAGGCGACGGAATCACCCCTCCACTTT
-	TRBD2	TRBV7-2	13	TRBJ2-2	CASSPTSDGELFF	TGTGCCAGCAGCCCTACTAGCGACGGGGAGCTGTTTTTT
few	-	TRBV2	13	TRBJ1-2	CASSGGVNYGYTF	TGTGCCAGCAGTGGAGGGGTTAACTATGGCTACACCTTC
-	TRBD1	TRBV20-1	13	TRBJ1-3	CSAGDRVGNTIYF	TGCAGTGCAGGGGACAGGGTTGGAAACACCATATATTTT
few	TRBD1	TRBV5-1	14	TRBJ2-7	CASSSQTGSVEQYF	TGCGCCAGCAGCTCACAGACAGGGTCGGTCGAGCAGTACTTC
-	TRBD1	TRBV20-1	13	TRBJ1-1	CSADGTGWTEAFF	TGCAGTGCTGACGGGACAGGGTGGACTGAAGCTTTCTTT
few	-	TRBV4-2	14	TRBJ2-3	CASSRSVSTDTQYF	TGTGCCAGCTCAAGATCGGTCAGCACAGATACGCAGTATTTT
-	TRBD1	TRBV7-3	14	TRBJ2-5	CASSFAQGEETQYF	TGTGCCAGCAGCTTTGCACAGGGGGAAGAGACCCAGTACTTC
-	TRBD1	TRBV25-1	14	TRBJ1-2	CASSEFTGAYGYTF	TGTGCCAGCAGTGAATTCACAGGGGCCTATGGCTACACCTTC
few	TRBD1	TRBV2	16	TRBJ2-1	CASRDRSKNTYNEQFF	TGTGCCAGCAGGGACAGGAGCAAAAATACCTACAATGAGCAGTTCTTC
-	TRBD1	TRBV4-1	14	TRBJ2-1	CASSQVRQGNEQFF	TGCGCCAGCAGCCAAGTTAGACAGGGGAATGAGCAGTTCTTC
-	TRBD2	TRBV14	18	TRBJ2-1	CASSRRTSSWRSYNEQFF	TGTGCCAGCAGCCGACGGACTAGCTCTTGGCGTTCCTACAATGAGCAGTTCTTC
-	-	TRBV9	13	TRBJ2-6	CASSVSGANVPTF	TGTGCCAGCAGCGTGTCTGGGGCCAACGTCCCGACTTTC
-	TRBD1	TRBV4-3	18	TRBJ2-6	CASSQARGLGSGANVLTF	TGCGCCAGCAGCCAAGCGAGGGGGCTAGGCTCTGGGGCCAACGTCCTGACTTTC
-	TRBD1	TRBV28	16	TRBJ2-3	CASSSPGQGRGDTQYF	TGTGCCAGCAGCTCTCCGGGACAGGGGCGCGGAGATACGCAGTATTTT
few	-	TRBV30	15	TRBJ2-7	CAWSVRRGKAYEQYF	TGTGCCTGGAGTGTACGCAGGGGCAAGGCCTACGAGCAGTACTTC
-	TRBD1	TRBV13	14	TRBJ2-3	CASSAGTVVTLRYF	TGTGCCAGCTCGGCAGGGACAGTGGTTACCCTAAGGTATTTT
-	-	TRBV25-1	17	TRBJ2-5	CASMGVDRALPQETQYF	TGTGCCAGCATGGGCGTCGATCGGGCCCTACCTCAAGAGACCCAGTACTTC